This is a list of T cell receptor beta chains from one sample in a study of cytomegalovirus exposure and HLA in healthy donors. Assay used: immunoSEQ multiplex PCR; TCRdb lists only in-frame clones, some missing. The data contain about 360,000 clones, about nine tenths of them singletons. Sequences were obtained from PBMCs. These receptors were obtained from a woman aged 18-29 years in good health and CMV-seronegative. Both conserved end residues are part of each CDR3. Each record gives: J gene, D gene, V gene, clone size, CDR3 protein, CDR3 DNA. A D gene is named only where the DNA matches it firmly. Some rows have no size entry. The others give once, few or many, or a class for an expanded clone.

TRBJ2-7 TRBD1 TRBV27 NA CATGSGRGSYEQYF TGTGCCACCGGTTCGGGCAGGGGGTCCTACGAGCAGTACTTC
TRBJ2-1 TRBD2 TRBV10-3 NA CAISEWRGTSGGLNEQFF TGTGCCATCAGTGAGTGGAGGGGGACTAGCGGGGGACTCAATGAGCAGTTCTTC
TRBJ1-1 NA TRBV5-1 NA CASSPTGGENTEAFF TGCGCCAGCAGCCCGACGGGCGGGGAGAACACTGAAGCTTTCTTT
TRBJ2-2 TRBD1 TRBV27 NA CASSSLGTGSSGELFF TGTGCCAGCAGTTCCCTCGGGACAGGAAGCTCCGGGGAGCTGTTTTTT
TRBJ2-7 TRBD2 TRBV7-2 NA CASSAAAGVYEQYF TGTGCCAGCAGCGCTGCTGCGGGAGTCTACGAGCAGTACTTC
TRBJ2-5 NA TRBV4-1 NA CASSQEDGVQETQYF TGCGCCAGCAGCCAAGAGGACGGGGTGCAAGAGACCCAGTACTTC
TRBJ2-1 TRBD2 TRBV2 NA CASRVRLATLSFGNEQFF TGTGCCAGCAGGGTCCGACTAGCGACCCTGTCTTTCGGCAATGAGCAGTTCTTC
TRBJ1-2 NA TRBV5-1 NA CASSFGGWDYGYTF TGCGCCAGCAGCTTCGGGGGTTGGGACTATGGCTACACCTTC
TRBJ1-2 NA TRBV19 NA CASSIGALAGYTF TGTGCCAGTAGTATAGGGGCACTTGCTGGCTACACCTTC
TRBJ1-2 NA TRBV19 once CASSPTGQQYHPGYTF TGTGCCAGTAGTCCTACTGGGCAGCAATATCATCCGGGCTACACCTTC
TRBJ1-5 NA TRBV7-2 NA CASSLGGFQPQHF TGTGCCAGCAGCTTGGGGGGGTTTCAGCCCCAGCATTTT
TRBJ2-7 NA TRBV6-5 NA CATASPVTYEQYF TGTGCCACCGCGAGTCCCGTGACCTACGAGCAGTACTTC
TRBJ1-2 TRBD1 TRBV28 once CASSNGLAGGIYGYTF TGTGCCAGCAGCAACGGCCTGGCAGGGGGGATCTATGGCTACACCTTC
TRBJ2-1 NA TRBV10-3 NA CAIKLAGSDNEQFF TGTGCCATCAAACTAGCAGGTTCTGACAATGAGCAGTTCTTC
TRBJ2-2 NA TRBV7-2 NA CASSPKLARELFF TGTGCCAGCAGCCCGAAACTAGCCCGGGAGCTGTTTTTT
TRBJ1-2 NA TRBV2 few CASSRGGYGYTF TGTGCCAGCAGTAGGGGTGGCTATGGCTACACCTTC
TRBJ2-4 NA TRBV15 NA CATSRDEYPKNIQYF TGTGCCACCAGCAGAGATGAGTACCCCAAAAACATTCAGTACTTC
TRBJ1-1 NA TRBV30 NA CAWSFPSAGGEEAFF TGTGCCTGGAGTTTCCCATCGGCTGGGGGCGAAGAGGCTTTCTTT
TRBJ1-2 TRBD1 TRBV9 NA CASSIDREDYGYTF TGTGCCAGCAGCATCGACAGGGAGGACTATGGCTACACCTTC
TRBJ2-1 TRBD1 TRBV5-4 NA CASSYRTGSYNEQFF TGTGCCAGCAGCTATCGGACAGGGTCATACAATGAGCAGTTCTTC
TRBJ2-3 NA TRBV11-1 NA CASSPWGAMDTQYF TGTGCCAGCAGCCCCTGGGGAGCGATGGATACGCAGTATTTT
TRBJ1-1 TRBD1 TRBV6-5 NA CASSYGSGQGGTEAFF TGTGCCAGCAGTTATGGTTCTGGACAGGGGGGCACTGAAGCTTTCTTT
TRBJ1-2 NA TRBV6-5 NA CASRLQGIDGYTF TGTGCCAGCAGACTACAGGGTATTGATGGCTACACCTTC
TRBJ2-7 TRBD2 TRBV6-5 NA CASSTSVNSYEQYF TGTGCCAGCAGCACTAGCGTCAACTCCTACGAGCAGTACTTC
TRBJ1-1 NA TRBV9 once CASSAATGEGTEAFF TGTGCCAGCAGCGCTGCTACGGGGGAGGGAACTGAAGCTTTCTTT
TRBJ2-7 TRBD1 TRBV30 NA CAWRPTGELVYEQYF TGTGCCTGGAGACCGACAGGGGAACTTGTCTACGAGCAGTACTTC
TRBJ1-2 NA TRBV7-9 once CASSLGGGLHYGYTF TGTGCCAGCAGCTTAGGAGGTGGGTTGCACTATGGCTACACCTTC
TRBJ2-2 NA TRBV6-1 few CASRADTGELFF TGTGCCAGCAGGGCAGACACCGGGGAGCTGTTTTTT
TRBJ1-2 TRBD1 TRBV6-5 NA CASSYTGGANYGYTF TGTGCCAGCAGTTACACAGGGGGAGCTAACTATGGCTACACCTTC
TRBJ1-5 TRBD1 TRBV30 NA CAWSGVDRAVQPQHF TGTGCCTGGAGTGGGGTCGACAGGGCCGTTCAGCCCCAGCATTTT
TRBJ2-7 NA TRBV30 NA CAWSGARSYEQYF TGTGCCTGGAGTGGGGCCCGTTCCTACGAGCAGTACTTC
TRBJ1-4 NA TRBV27 few CASSLSGRGKLFF TGTGCCAGCAGTTTATCTGGAAGGGGAAAACTGTTTTTT
TRBJ2-5 NA TRBV2 NA CASSDQGRETQYF TGTGCCAGCAGTGACCAGGGTAGGGAGACCCAGTACTTC
TRBJ2-7 NA TRBV6-1 NA CASMQGHEQYF TGTGCCAGCATGCAGGGGCACGAGCAGTACTTC
TRBJ2-7 TRBD2 TRBV10-3 NA CAISEGRGISYEQYF TGTGCCATCAGTGAGGGGAGGGGCATCTCCTACGAGCAGTACTTC
TRBJ2-5 NA TRBV12-2 NA CASRFATSEYQETQYF TGTGCAAGTCGCTTCGCAACTAGCGAGTACCAAGAGACCCAGTACTTC
TRBJ2-1 NA TRBV6-1 NA CASRRTEVYNEQFF TGTGCCAGCAGGCGGACAGAAGTTTACAATGAGCAGTTCTTC
TRBJ1-1 TRBD1 TRBV7-8 NA CASSLSRDRYLTEAFF TGTGCCAGCAGCTTGTCTCGGGACAGATACCTCACTGAAGCTTTCTTT
TRBJ2-3 NA TRBV10-1 NA CASSGPGPGDTQYF TGCGCCAGCAGTGGGCCGGGTCCGGGAGATACGCAGTATTTT
TRBJ2-7 NA TRBV18 NA CASSPPLLKLYEQYF TGTGCCAGCTCACCACCTTTGCTGAAGCTCTACGAGCAGTACTTC
TRBJ1-3 NA TRBV7-9 NA CASSPKASGSSGNTIYF TGTGCCAGCAGCCCTAAAGCCTCGGGAAGCTCTGGAAACACCATATATTTT
TRBJ2-2 NA TRBV28 NA CASSKRVPGELFF TGTGCCAGCAGCAAGAGGGTGCCCGGGGAGCTGTTTTTT
TRBJ1-2 TRBD1 TRBV19 NA CASPNRGQGRGYTF TGTGCCAGTCCGAACAGAGGACAGGGTCGGGGCTACACCTTC
TRBJ1-2 NA TRBV2 NA CASSKEGVGYTF TGTGCCAGCAGTAAAGAGGGGGTTGGCTACACCTTC
TRBJ1-5 NA TRBV6-5 NA CASGGTSNQPQHF TGTGCCAGCGGGGGGACTAGCAATCAGCCCCAGCATTTT
TRBJ2-2 TRBD2 TRBV27 NA CASFPSGRATGELFF TGTGCCAGCTTCCCTAGCGGGAGGGCCACCGGGGAGCTGTTTTTT
TRBJ2-1 TRBD2 TRBV27 NA CASSLGAGIRDEQFF TGTGCCAGCAGTTTAGGAGCGGGAATTAGGGATGAGCAGTTCTTC